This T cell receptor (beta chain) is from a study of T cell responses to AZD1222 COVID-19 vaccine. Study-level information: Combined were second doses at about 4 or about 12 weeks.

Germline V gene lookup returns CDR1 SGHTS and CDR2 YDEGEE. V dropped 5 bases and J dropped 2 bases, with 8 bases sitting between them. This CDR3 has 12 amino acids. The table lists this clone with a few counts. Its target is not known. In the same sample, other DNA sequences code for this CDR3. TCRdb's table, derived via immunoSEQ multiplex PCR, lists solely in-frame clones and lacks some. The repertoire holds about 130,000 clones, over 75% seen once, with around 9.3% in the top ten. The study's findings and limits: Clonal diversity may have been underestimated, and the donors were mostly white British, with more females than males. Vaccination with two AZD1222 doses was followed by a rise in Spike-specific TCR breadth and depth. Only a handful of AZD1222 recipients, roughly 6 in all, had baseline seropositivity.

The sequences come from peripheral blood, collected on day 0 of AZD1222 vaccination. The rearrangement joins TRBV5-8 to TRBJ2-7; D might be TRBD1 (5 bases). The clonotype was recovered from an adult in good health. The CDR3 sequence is CASSRQTYEQYF. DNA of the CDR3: TGTGCCAGCAGTCGACAGACCTACGAGCAGTACTTC.